These 20 T cell receptor beta chains originate from one sample sequenced in a study of cytomegalovirus exposure and HLA in healthy donors. The PCR made use of 60 Vbeta and 13 Jbeta primers. TCRdb's copy holds only in-frame clones and misses some; the assay was immunoSEQ multiplex PCR. The repertoire includes around 130,000 clones, around 80% of them detected once, and about 2.9% sits in the top ten. The sequenced material came from PBMCs. The receptors derive from a boy younger than 10 in good health and CMV-seronegative.

V gene TRBV27 combines with J gene TRBJ2-2; perhaps TRBD1 as D (6 bases). The germline V and J ends were trimmed by 11 bases and 1 base, with 11 bases remaining between them. Germline CDR1 and CDR2: MNHEY and SMNVEV (reference sequence). This CDR3 has 13 residues. The CDR3 region is CAAQGGNTGELFF. DNA for the CDR3: TGTGCCGCCCAAGGGGGGAACACCGGGGAGCTGTTTTTT.

In regard to this clone: This is likely a read error, given that the CDR3 carries no conserved phenylalanine or tryptophan at its end. The chain has TRBV10-2 and TRBJ1-2; D may be TRBD1 (5 bases). The CDR3 runs to 12 residues. Germline V lookup: CDR1 WSHSY, CDR2 SAAADI. The V end was cut by 10 bases, the J end by 4 bases, with 13 bases between. The CDR3 nucleotides read TGCGCCACCTCCCGGGACTGCTATGGCTACACCCTC. Translation: CATSRDCYGYTL.

The rearrangement uses TRBV11-2 and TRBJ2-5; D remains ambiguous. Trimming shortened V by 3 bases and J by 5 bases, and 10 bases separated the two germline ends. Germline V lookup: CDR1 SGHAT, CDR2 FQNNGV. There are 13 residues in the CDR3. The CDR3 DNA sequence: TGTGCCAGCAGCTTGTGGAGAGAGGAGACCCAGTACTTC. It codes for CASSLWREETQYF.

V is TRBV5-5 and J is TRBJ2-2, with 13 nucleotides matching TRBD2. CDR3 size: 17 residues. V trimming: 5 bases; J trimming: 5 bases; junction bases outside the gene matches: 9. Looked up from germline, CDR1 is SGHKS and CDR2 is YYEKEE (reference sequence). This chain's CDR3 is CASSWLLAGGDTGELFF. The CDR3 DNA follows: TGTGCCAGCAGTTGGCTACTAGCGGGAGGGGATACCGGGGAGCTGTTTTTT.

This clone was counted a single time. J is TRBJ2-3 and V is TRBV19; TRBD2 agrees at 12 bases. Germline values: CDR1 LNHDA, CDR2 SQIVND (reference sequence). V was pared by 4 bases and J by 5 bases, with 4 bases of the junction left unmatched. The CDR3 spans 15 residues. This CDR3 reads CASSTLAGGVDTQYF. The CDR3 DNA follows: TGTGCCAGTAGTACCCTAGCGGGAGGGGTAGATACGCAGTATTTT.

This clone was seen more than once but under ten times. The rearrangement joins TRBV5-6 to TRBJ1-2, with D hard to call. The V end was cut by 3 bases, the J end by 3 bases, with 9 bases between. The CDR3 is 13 residues long. Germline V lookup: CDR1 SGHDT, CDR2 YYEEEE. The CDR3 DNA follows: TGTGCCAGCAGCTACTCAAGTGACTATGGCTACACCTTC. This translates into CASSYSSDYGYTF.

This rearrangement joins TRBV19 to TRBJ1-5; a possible D gene is TRBD1 (5 bases). V lost 1 base and J lost 6, with 10 bases in between. The length of the CDR3 is 14 residues. CDR1 and CDR2 (germline): LNHDA, SQIVND (reference sequence). This chain's CDR3 is CASSIGRGVQPQHF. The CDR3 coding sequence is TGTGCCAGTAGTATAGGACGGGGGGTTCAGCCCCAGCATTTT.

This clone was observed a handful of times. V is TRBV2 and J is TRBJ1-2; the D gene is possibly TRBD1 (5 bases). V shed 2 bases and J shed 4 bases, with 11 bases lying between them. This CDR3 comprises 14 residues. The germline V gene encodes CDR1 SNHLY and CDR2 FYNNEI. The CDR3 nucleotides read TGTGCCAGCAGTGAATTCAGGGTGGGCTATGGCTACACCTTC. Translated, it gives CASSEFRVGYGYTF.

There are a few counts of this clone. The genes are TRBV19 and TRBJ2-7; 7 nucleotides align to TRBD1. J was trimmed by 2 bases and V by 4 bases; bases with no gene match: 5. The CDR3 length is 14 residues. The germline gives CDR1 LNHDA, CDR2 SQIVND (reference sequence). CDR3 region: CASSTSTGTYEQYF. The CDR3 coding sequence is TGTGCCAGTAGTACTTCGACAGGGACCTACGAGCAGTACTTC.

Points on this clone: Germline and junction disagree at one end, which may indicate a read error. The chain recombines TRBV15 with TRBJ1-2; 9 nucleotides align to TRBD1. The CDR3 has 14 residues. Germline-derived CDR1 and CDR2 are LNHNV and YYDKDF (reference sequence). The CDR3 sequence is CATSGEQGAPGYTF. The CDR3 DNA is TGTGCCACCAGCGGAGAACAGGGGGCGCCGGGCTACACCTTC.

The gene calls are TRBV6-4 and TRBJ2-6, with 8 bases aligning to TRBD1. V shed 4 bases, J shed 3 bases, and the junction held 8 bases outside the gene matches. The germline CDR1 and CDR2 sequences are MRHNA and SNTAGT. CDR3 size: 17 residues. DNA for the CDR3: TGTGCCAGCAGTGTGGCCCCGACAGGGGATGGGGCCAACGTCCTGACTTTC. This sequence encodes CASSVAPTGDGANVLTF.

The chain combines TRBV30 with TRBJ2-5; TRBD1 might be the D (6 bases). The J call could be wrong; TRBJ2-7 is a better fit for the DNA end. Germline assignment: CDR1 GTSNPN and CDR2 SVGIG (reference sequence). CDR3 size: 12 residues. The CDR3 sequence: CAWSVSGDEQYF. Written as DNA, the CDR3 is TGTGCCTGGAGTGTATCAGGGGACGAGCAGTACTTC.

The rearrangement uses TRBV2 and TRBJ2-1, with D maybe TRBD2 (5 bases). The germline V and J ends were trimmed by 3 bases and 12 bases, with 6 bases remaining between them. This CDR3 has 10 residues. Germline lookup yields CDR1 SNHLY and CDR2 FYNNEI. The chain's CDR3 is CASSDGGQFF. CDR3 nucleotides: TGTGCCAGCAGTGATGGAGGGCAGTTCTTC.

This sequence joins TRBV2 and TRBJ1-1; TRBD1 aligns across 8 bases. V dropped 4 bases and J dropped 4; count of bases not matched to a gene: 5. This CDR3 has 14 amino acids. Germline V gives CDR1 SNHLY, CDR2 FYNNEI. The CDR3 DNA reads TGTGCCAGCAGTGGAGGTACAGGGGGCACTGAAGCTTTCTTT. Translated: CASSGGTGGTEAFF.

Only one count was recorded for this clone. The gene calls are TRBV12-5 and TRBJ2-1; TRBD2 agrees at 9 bases. The V segment lost 2 bases and the J segment 4 bases; nucleotides outside the gene matches: 6. CDR1 and CDR2 (germline): LGHNT, FRNRAP. The CDR3 contains 16 residues. CDR3: CASGLKRGERYNEQFF. The CDR3 DNA sequence: TGTGCTAGTGGTTTGAAGCGGGGGGAACGATACAATGAGCAGTTCTTC.

In its sample, this clone was seen once. V and J are TRBV7-7 and TRBJ2-3; perhaps TRBD2 as D (6 bases). The CDR3 loop spans 13 amino acids. Germline V gene data show CDR1 as SSHAT and CDR2 as FNYEAQ (reference sequence). The CDR3 loop reads CATRAAGTDTQYF. The CDR3 DNA follows: TGTGCTACCCGAGCGGCGGGAACAGATACGCAGTATTTT.

Details on this clone: Germline and junction disagree at one end, which may indicate a read error. This chain connects TRBV7-9 to TRBJ1-1; D is ambiguous. The CDR3 loop spans 16 amino acids. CDR1 is SEHNR and CDR2 is FQNEAQ in the germline V gene (reference sequence). The CDR3 is CSSSLVGAGMNTEAFF. The CDR3 bases are TGTTCCAGCAGCTTAGTGGGTGCCGGGATGAACACTGAAGCTTTCTTT.

The rearrangement uses TRBV11-3 and TRBJ2-2, with 8 bases lining up with TRBD2. Trimming removed 2 bases from V and 3 bases from J; junction bases left unmatched: 5. Germline CDR1 and CDR2: SGHNT and YENEEA. The CDR3 runs 16 residues. CDR3 in amino acids: CASSLSPGGDTGELFF. In DNA form, the CDR3 reads TGTGCCAGCAGCTTAAGTCCGGGAGGGGACACCGGGGAGCTGTTTTTT.

The V and J genes are TRBV18 and TRBJ2-2, with a tentative D call TRBD2 (5 bases). Trimming shortened V by 8 bases and J by 2 bases, and 15 bases separated the two germline ends. Germline V CDR1 and CDR2: KGHSH, LQKENI. The CDR3 extends over 15 amino acids. CDR3 bases: TGTGCCAGCCCTCTTAAGGACTCCAACACCGGGGAGCTGTTTTTT. It codes for CASPLKDSNTGELFF.

The J gene is TRBJ1-5, the V gene TRBV27; maybe TRBD1 (5 bases). Germline V gene sequence: CDR1 MNHEY, CDR2 SMNVEV (reference sequence). Deletions cut 8 bases from V and 7 bases from J, with 18 bases between. The CDR3 totals 14 residues. The CDR3 DNA sequence: TGTGCCAGCGGCCGTATTGGGGGAGGCCAGCCCCAGCATTTT. This codes for CASGRIGGGQPQHF.